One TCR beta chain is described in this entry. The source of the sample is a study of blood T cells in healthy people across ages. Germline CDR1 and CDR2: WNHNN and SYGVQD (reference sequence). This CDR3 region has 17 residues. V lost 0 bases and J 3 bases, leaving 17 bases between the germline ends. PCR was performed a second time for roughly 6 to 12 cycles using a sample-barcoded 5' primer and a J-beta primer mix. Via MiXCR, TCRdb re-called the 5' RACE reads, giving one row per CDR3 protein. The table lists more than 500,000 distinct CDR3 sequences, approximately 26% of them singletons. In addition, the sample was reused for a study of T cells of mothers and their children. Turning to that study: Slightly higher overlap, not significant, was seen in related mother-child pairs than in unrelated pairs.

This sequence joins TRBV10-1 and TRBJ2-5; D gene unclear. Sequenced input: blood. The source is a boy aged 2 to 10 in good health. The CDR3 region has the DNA TGCGCCAGCAGTGAGTCTTATGGAAGTATCCGTAAAGAGACCCAGTACTTC. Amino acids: CASSESYGSIRKETQYF.